The rows below give T cell receptor beta chains drawn from one sample of a study of cytomegalovirus exposure and HLA in healthy donors. Assay: immunoSEQ multiplex PCR; the TCRdb copy retains only in-frame clones and omits some. The sample gives roughly 100,000 clones, approximately 74% of which show up once; roughly 2% is in the top ten. The sequenced sample consisted of PBMCs. Every receptor here comes from a woman aged 40 to 49 in good health and CMV-seronegative. The CDR3 runs from the conserved cysteine through the conserved F or W. D genes are given only for firm matches. Clone size appears in some rows only: once, few, many, or a class for an expanded clone.

d_call,v_call,cdr3_length,clone_size,j_call,cdr3_aa,cdr3_nt
NA,TRBV5-1,17,once,TRBJ2-5,CASSFSSAGTGVETQYF,TGCGCCAGCAGCTTTAGCTCCGCAGGGACGGGAGTAGAGACCCAGTACTTC
NA,TRBV7-2,14,NA,TRBJ2-1,CASSLAGAGDEQFF,TGTGCCAGCAGCTTAGCGGGGGCGGGGGATGAGCAGTTCTTC
NA,TRBV11-1,13,NA,TRBJ2-1,CASSSDPGVGCFF,TGTGCCAGCAGTTCGGACCCCGGGGTGGGCTGTTTCTTC
NA,TRBV5-1,12,NA,TRBJ2-7,CASSSLGGEQYF,TGCGCCAGCAGCTCCTTAGGGGGCGAGCAGTACTTC
NA,TRBV5-1,13,NA,TRBJ2-5,CASSSQGRETQYF,TGCGCCAGCAGCTCACAGGGCAGGGAGACCCAGTACTTC
TRBD2,TRBV9,16,NA,TRBJ2-5,CASSVGGGGAPETQYF,TGTGCCAGCAGCGTAGGGGGCGGGGGGGCCCCGGAGACCCAGTACTTC
NA,TRBV19,16,NA,TRBJ1-5,CASSIIVDSRGQPQHF,TGTGCCAGTAGTATTATTGTGGACTCCAGGGGTCAGCCCCAGCATTTT
NA,TRBV4-1,13,NA,TRBJ2-7,CASSQDGGVEQYF,TGCGCCAGCAGCCAAGATGGCGGGGTGGAGCAGTACTTC
NA,TRBV7-2,17,NA,TRBJ2-3,CASSLGETAGLADTQYF,TGTGCCAGCAGCTTAGGTGAGACAGCGGGCCTGGCAGATACGCAGTATTTT
NA,TRBV12-5,13,NA,TRBJ2-7,CASGLETAYEQYF,TGTGCTAGTGGTTTGGAAACAGCTTACGAGCAGTACTTC
NA,TRBV4-3,14,NA,TRBJ2-1,CASSQTDRYNEQFF,TGCGCCAGCAGCCAAACCGACAGGTACAATGAGCAGTTCTTC
TRBD1,TRBV9,15,NA,TRBJ1-6,CASSPQTGYDSPLHF,TGTGCCAGCAGCCCCCAGACAGGGTACGATTCACCCCTCCACTTT
TRBD2,TRBV27,15,NA,TRBJ2-1,CASSLLAGSYNEQFF,TGTGCCAGCAGTCTCCTAGCGGGGTCCTACAATGAGCAGTTCTTC
NA,TRBV5-1,15,NA,TRBJ1-2,CASSLTRPSPYGYTF,TGCGCCAGCAGCCTTACGAGGCCGAGCCCCTATGGCTACACCTTC
NA,TRBV6-1,12,NA,TRBJ2-7,CASSDIRDEQYF,TGTGCCAGCAGCGACATCAGGGACGAGCAGTACTTC
NA,TRBV7-3,13,NA,TRBJ2-5,CASSGGPSETQYF,TGTGCCAGCAGTGGAGGCCCCTCGGAGACCCAGTACTTC
TRBD1,TRBV30,13,few,TRBJ1-3,CAWDRGSGNTIYF,TGTGCCTGGGACAGGGGCTCTGGAAACACCATATATTTT
NA,TRBV4-2,14,NA,TRBJ2-2,CASSQIRGSGELFF,TGTGCCAGCAGCCAAATTAGGGGATCCGGGGAGCTGTTTTTT
NA,TRBV7-9,13,NA,TRBJ2-2,CSSSIQGTGELFF,TGTTCCAGCAGCATTCAGGGGACCGGGGAGCTGTTTTTT
TRBD1,TRBV4-3,14,once,TRBJ2-7,CASSQNRGPYEQYF,TGCGCCAGCAGCCAAAACAGGGGCCCCTACGAGCAGTACTTC
NA,TRBV6-5,13,few,TRBJ1-2,CASSPGQLYGYTF,TGTGCCAGCAGTCCTGGACAGCTCTATGGCTACACCTTC
TRBD2,TRBV9,14,NA,TRBJ2-1,CASSVSDLAGEQFF,TGTGCCAGCAGCGTAAGCGACCTAGCGGGGGAGCAGTTCTTC
NA,TRBV27,14,once,TRBJ1-5,CASNQGNSNQPQHF,TGTGCCAGCAATCAGGGGAATAGCAATCAGCCCCAGCATTTT
NA,TRBV7-2,14,once,TRBJ2-3,CASSSGVVADTQYF,TGTGCCAGCAGCTCCGGGGTGGTGGCAGATACGCAGTATTTT
NA,TRBV2,12,NA,TRBJ2-3,CASSPGTDTQYF,TGTGCCAGCAGTCCGGGCACAGATACGCAGTATTTT
TRBD2,TRBV14,16,NA,TRBJ2-3,CASSSGLAGGADTQYF,TGTGCCAGCAGCTCCGGCCTAGCGGGTGGGGCAGATACGCAGTATTTT
TRBD1,TRBV12-5,17,NA,TRBJ1-4,CASGFIVDRGEGEKLFF,TGTGCTAGTGGTTTCATTGTGGACAGGGGCGAGGGTGAAAAACTGTTTTTT
TRBD1,TRBV28,13,NA,TRBJ2-7,CASLRTGSYEQYF,TGTGCCAGCCTGAGGACAGGCTCCTACGAGCAGTACTTC
NA,TRBV5-1,16,NA,TRBJ1-1,CASSFMGQSSGTEAFF,TGCGCCAGCAGCTTTATGGGCCAATCCTCGGGGACTGAAGCTTTCTTT
TRBD1,TRBV30,13,NA,TRBJ1-2,CAWTAGTVYGYTF,TGTGCCTGGACCGCAGGGACAGTCTATGGCTACACCTTC
NA,TRBV6-5,14,NA,TRBJ2-7,CASSLTGKTYEQYF,TGTGCCAGCAGCCTGACAGGCAAAACCTACGAGCAGTACTTC
NA,TRBV7-9,14,NA,TRBJ2-1,CSSSQAGSINEQFF,TGTTCCAGCAGCCAGGCCGGCAGCATCAATGAGCAGTTCTTC
TRBD1,TRBV4-2,15,NA,TRBJ1-2,CASSQQQGADYGYTF,TGTGCCAGCAGCCAACAACAGGGGGCGGACTATGGCTACACCTTC
NA,TRBV7-2,15,NA,TRBJ2-5,CASSLGGGGPETQYF,TGTGCCAGCAGCTTAGGTGGGGGGGGGCCAGAGACCCAGTACTTC
TRBD1,TRBV2,15,NA,TRBJ1-4,CASSDQLYRGEKLFF,TGTGCCAGCAGTGATCAGTTGTACAGGGGGGAAAAACTGTTTTTT
NA,TRBV5-1,15,NA,TRBJ2-3,CASSLRQTVTDTQYF,TGCGCCAGCAGCTTAAGACAGACAGTCACAGATACGCAGTATTTT
NA,TRBV6-1,14,NA,TRBJ1-2,CASSEPGHFYGYTF,TGTGCCAGCAGCGAACCGGGACACTTCTATGGCTACACCTTC
TRBD1,TRBV7-9,14,NA,TRBJ2-7,CSSSSRDRDGEQYF,TGTTCCAGCAGCTCAAGGGACAGGGACGGCGAGCAGTACTTC
NA,TRBV7-8,13,NA,TRBJ2-1,CASSLVRYNEQFF,TGTGCCAGCAGCTTAGTGCGGTACAATGAGCAGTTCTTC
NA,TRBV7-9,13,NA,TRBJ2-7,CASSEESSYEQYF,TGTGCCAGCAGCGAGGAGAGCTCCTACGAGCAGTACTTC
NA,TRBV7-9,15,NA,TRBJ1-3,CASSSLAGSGNTIYF,TGTGCCAGCAGCTCCCTGGCAGGCTCTGGAAACACCATATATTTT
TRBD2,TRBV10-3,15,NA,TRBJ2-1,CAISENGGADNEQFF,TGTGCCATCAGTGAAAACGGGGGGGCCGACAATGAGCAGTTCTTC
TRBD2,TRBV7-9,16,NA,TRBJ2-2,CASSEGLAENTGELFF,TGTGCCAGCAGCGAGGGACTAGCGGAAAACACCGGGGAGCTGTTTTTT
NA,TRBV7-9,16,NA,TRBJ2-1,CASSLLVSSSYNEQFF,TGTGCCAGCAGCTTACTAGTCTCAAGCTCCTACAATGAGCAGTTCTTC
TRBD1,TRBV7-7,13,NA,TRBJ1-1,CASSSLGTAEAFF,TGTGCTAGCAGCTCACTCGGGACAGCCGAAGCTTTCTTT
TRBD2,TRBV5-1,15,NA,TRBJ2-1,CASSLSASGSNEQFF,TGCGCCAGCAGCTTGTCGGCTAGCGGGAGCAATGAGCAGTTCTTC
NA,TRBV10-3,16,NA,TRBJ2-3,CAISDLSGRDTDTQYF,TGTGCCATCAGTGACTTGTCCGGCAGGGACACAGATACGCAGTATTTT
NA,TRBV14,15,NA,TRBJ1-5,CASSRQGEGYQPQHF,TGTGCCAGCAGTAGGCAGGGTGAAGGGTATCAGCCCCAGCATTTT
TRBD2,TRBV28,17,NA,TRBJ2-3,CASRTSGIRVGTDTQYF,TGTGCCAGCCGGACTAGCGGGATTAGAGTTGGTACGGATACGCAGTATTTT
NA,TRBV7-2,13,NA,TRBJ2-7,CASSQSKTYEQYF,TGTGCCAGCAGCCAGTCCAAGACCTACGAGCAGTACTTC
NA,TRBV4-3,14,few,TRBJ2-7,CASSQGSIGAEQYF,TGCGCCAGCAGCCAAGGTAGTATAGGGGCCGAGCAGTACTTC
NA,TRBV19,12,once,TRBJ2-7,CASGDTPYEQYF,TGTGCCAGTGGGGACACCCCCTACGAGCAGTACTTC
NA,TRBV10-3,16,NA,TRBJ1-1,CAISDFGGRRNTEAFF,TGTGCCATCAGTGATTTCGGGGGGCGGAGGAACACTGAAGCTTTCTTT
TRBD2,TRBV15,15,NA,TRBJ2-1,CATSRTGTRNNEQFF,TGTGCCACCAGCAGGACCGGGACTAGGAACAATGAGCAGTTCTTC
TRBD1,TRBV7-2,15,NA,TRBJ2-5,CASSPRQGREETQYF,TGTGCCAGCAGCCCACGACAGGGTCGAGAAGAGACCCAGTACTTC
TRBD1,TRBV2,18,few,TRBJ1-2,CASSEWMDRGPFNYGYTF,TGTGCCAGCAGTGAATGGATGGACAGGGGGCCGTTTAACTATGGCTACACCTTC
NA,TRBV12-1,16,few,TRBJ2-1,CASSFPRDSSYNEQFF,TGTGCCAGCAGCTTTCCCCGGGACAGCTCCTACAATGAGCAGTTCTTC